These T cell receptor beta chains were read from a single sample in a study of CD8 T cells in Susac syndrome. TCRdb fed the immunoSEQ multiplex PCR reads into MiXCR, producing one record per CDR3 protein. The sample yields some 400,000 distinct CDR3 sequences, around 85% seen once. The specimen was CD8+ T cells from PBMCs. The origin of the receptors is a human donor with multiple sclerosis. Both conserved end residues are part of each CDR3. A D gene is named only where the DNA matches it firmly. Rows may omit the clone size; those that give it use once, few, many or a size class.

v_gene: TRBV14; abundance: -; d_gene: TRBD1; j_gene: TRBJ1-2; CDR3aa: CASSRAGGFYGYTF; CDR3nt: TGTGCCAGCAGCCGTGCAGGGGGATTTTATGGCTACACCTTC
v_gene: TRBV29-1; abundance: -; d_gene: -; j_gene: TRBJ2-7; CDR3aa: CSVVSGTLYEQYF; CDR3nt: TGCAGCGTCGTCTCCGGGACTCTCTACGAGCAGTACTTC
v_gene: TRBV7-9; abundance: -; d_gene: -; j_gene: TRBJ1-3; CDR3aa: CASSLVAALPENTIYF; CDR3nt: TGTGCCAGCAGCTTAGTAGCCGCTCTTCCCGAAAACACCATATATTTT
v_gene: TRBV19; abundance: -; d_gene: -; j_gene: TRBJ1-1; CDR3aa: CASSISAGRGTEAFF; CDR3nt: TGTGCCAGTAGTATCTCGGCAGGCCGGGGCACTGAAGCTTTCTTT
v_gene: TRBV5-6; abundance: -; d_gene: -; j_gene: TRBJ2-2; CDR3aa: CASSPEGRGNTGELFF; CDR3nt: TGTGCCAGCAGCCCGGAGGGCAGGGGTAACACCGGGGAGCTGTTTTTT
v_gene: TRBV20-1; abundance: -; d_gene: TRBD2; j_gene: TRBJ2-7; CDR3aa: CSAYPRGAVYEQYF; CDR3nt: TGCAGTGCCTACCCGCGGGGGGCTGTCTACGAGCAGTACTTC
v_gene: TRBV27; abundance: -; d_gene: TRBD2; j_gene: TRBJ2-1; CDR3aa: CASSSELAGGPDAIDEQFF; CDR3nt: TGTGCCAGCAGTTCGGAACTAGCGGGAGGGCCGGACGCCATCGATGAGCAGTTCTTC
v_gene: TRBV4-1; abundance: -; d_gene: -; j_gene: TRBJ2-4; CDR3aa: CASSQLGENIQYF; CDR3nt: TGCGCCAGCAGCCAGCTGGGGGAGAACATTCAGTACTTC
v_gene: TRBV18; abundance: -; d_gene: TRBD1; j_gene: TRBJ1-3; CDR3aa: CASSPTGESGNTIYF; CDR3nt: TGTGCCAGCTCACCTACAGGGGAATCGGGAAACACCATATATTTT
v_gene: TRBV30; abundance: -; d_gene: -; j_gene: TRBJ1-2; CDR3aa: CAWSVGGGYGYTF; CDR3nt: TGTGCCTGGAGTGTAGGCGGCGGCTATGGCTACACCTTC
v_gene: TRBV27; abundance: -; d_gene: TRBD1; j_gene: TRBJ2-1; CDR3aa: CATGQGTTYNEQFF; CDR3nt: TGTGCCACCGGACAGGGGACGACCTACAATGAGCAGTTCTTC
v_gene: TRBV28; abundance: -; d_gene: TRBD1; j_gene: TRBJ2-7; CDR3aa: CAALQGTGVHEQYF; CDR3nt: TGTGCCGCCCTTCAGGGGACAGGGGTCCACGAGCAGTACTTC
v_gene: TRBV12-3/TRBV12-4; abundance: -; d_gene: -; j_gene: TRBJ1-2; CDR3aa: CASSPSDKEDEDYGYTF; CDR3nt: TGTGCCAGCAGTCCCTCGGACAAGGAAGACGAGGACTATGGCTACACCTTC
v_gene: TRBV13; abundance: -; d_gene: -; j_gene: TRBJ2-3; CDR3aa: CASSLARTETDTQYF; CDR3nt: TGTGCCAGCAGCTTAGCCCGGACAGAAACAGATACGCAGTATTTT
v_gene: TRBV19; abundance: -; d_gene: TRBD2; j_gene: TRBJ2-1; CDR3aa: CASGILAGVSYNEQFF; CDR3nt: TGTGCCAGTGGTATCCTAGCGGGAGTCTCCTACAATGAGCAGTTCTTC
v_gene: TRBV20-1; abundance: once; d_gene: -; j_gene: TRBJ1-1; CDR3aa: CSACATMGTEAFF; CDR3nt: TGCAGTGCTTGCGCGACAATGGGCACTGAAGCTTTCTTT
v_gene: TRBV7-3; abundance: -; d_gene: -; j_gene: TRBJ1-1; CDR3aa: CASSSSPGTEAFF; CDR3nt: TGTGCCAGCAGCTCCAGTCCGGGCACTGAAGCTTTCTTT
v_gene: TRBV30; abundance: -; d_gene: -; j_gene: TRBJ2-5; CDR3aa: CAWSGRRQGGETQYF; CDR3nt: TGTGCCTGGAGTGGGAGGCGGCAGGGCGGGGAGACCCAGTACTTC
v_gene: TRBV29-1; abundance: once; d_gene: -; j_gene: TRBJ2-6; CDR3aa: CSVEVRQGPSGANVLTF; CDR3nt: TGCAGCGTTGAAGTTCGTCAGGGCCCCTCTGGGGCCAACGTCCTGACTTTC
v_gene: TRBV6-1; abundance: few; d_gene: TRBD1; j_gene: TRBJ2-3; CDR3aa: CASSGGQGADTQYF; CDR3nt: TGTGCCAGCAGTGGGGGACAGGGAGCAGATACGCAGTATTTT